This T cell receptor (beta chain) emerged from a study of T cell changes during pregnancy in multiple sclerosis. There are 13 residues in the CDR3. From germline, CDR1 is SGHDT and CDR2 YYEEEE. Trimming stripped 0 bases from V and 4 bases from J, with 8 bases between. The data were produced by immunoSEQ multiplex PCR, yet TCRdb's version contains in-frame clones alone and is incomplete. The repertoire holds about 87,000 clones, around 93% seen once, with about 1.3% in the top ten. This rearrangement joins TRBV5-6 to TRBJ2-7, with D unresolved. This TCR derives from a female donor in good health, enrolled as a control in a pregnancy study. This specimen was peripheral blood, taken in the third trimester of pregnancy. The CDR3 coding sequence is TGTGCCAGCAGCTTGGTAGCTTCGTACGAGCAGTACTTC. This translates into CASSLVASYEQYF.